The 8 T cell receptor beta chains given below trace back to one sample, sequenced in a study of cytomegalovirus exposure and HLA in healthy donors. The PCR ran on 60 Vbeta and 13 Jbeta primers. Libraries were prepared by immunoSEQ multiplex PCR; TCRdb keeps only in-frame clonotypes and omits some of them. The table has about 160,000 clones, around 80% seen once. The sample consisted of PBMCs. The source of these receptors is a male donor in good health and CMV-seropositive.

This clone has a handful of counts. The rearrangement uses TRBV9 and TRBJ2-3, with D maybe TRBD2 (6 bases). Germline assignment: CDR1 SGDLS and CDR2 YYNGEE. This CDR3 contains 16 residues. The V and J ends lost 0 bases and 2 bases respectively, with 13 bases between them. The CDR3 DNA sequence: TGTGCCAGCAGCGTAGGAAGTAGCGGCTCCACAGATACGCAGTATTTT. This encodes CASSVGSSGSTDTQYF.

The chain uses TRBV11-3 and TRBJ2-3, with 10 bases that match TRBD2. With 5 bases clipped from V and 1 base from J, the junction kept 6 bases outside the gene matches. The CDR3 sequence is 16 residues long. CDR1 is SGHNT, CDR2 YENEEA, per germline. CDR3 protein: CASSTVGTSGTDTQYF. The CDR3 DNA sequence: TGTGCCAGCAGCACCGTCGGGACTAGCGGCACAGATACGCAGTATTTT.

This clone was detected only a few times. Here the CDR3 reads CASRRQGLDTGELFF. In DNA form, the CDR3 reads TGTGCCAGCAGGAGACAGGGGTTGGACACCGGGGAGCTGTTTTTT. The chain recombines TRBV6-5 with TRBJ2-2; 8 nucleotides agree with TRBD1. CDR1 and CDR2 from the germline V gene are MNHEY and SVGAGI. There are 15 residues in the CDR3. V lost 6 bases and J lost 3; bases outside the gene matches: 6.

The sample holds one count of this clone. The V and J genes are TRBV11-2 and TRBJ1-4; perhaps TRBD1 as D (6 bases). The length of the CDR3 is 15 residues. Germline CDR1 and CDR2: SGHAT and FQNNGV. The V end lost 1 base, the J end lost 4 bases, and 10 bases lay between the germline ends. The CDR3 sequence is CASSLGGRGNEKLFF. The DNA for the CDR3 is TGTGCCAGCAGCTTAGGCGGCAGGGGTAATGAAAAACTGTTTTTT.

This chain's CDR3 is CASSVRSASSYEQYF. The CDR3 nucleotides read TGTGCCAGCAGTGTTCGTAGCGCAAGTTCCTACGAGCAGTACTTC. V and J are TRBV6-1 and TRBJ2-7; D may be TRBD2 (5 bases). Trimming took off 4 bases at V and 1 base at J, with 14 bases between the two ends. Per the germline V gene, CDR1 is MNHNS and CDR2 is SASEGT. The length of the CDR3 is 15 residues.

This chain joins TRBV7-9 and TRBJ2-5, with 12 bases matching TRBD2. The germline CDR1 and CDR2 sequences are SEHNR and FQNEAQ (reference sequence). Trimming took 2 bases from V and 4 from J; bases not matched to a gene: 5. There are 16 residues in the CDR3. The CDR3 reads CASSLSTSGSRETQYF. Here the CDR3 DNA reads TGTGCCAGCAGCTTATCGACTAGCGGGAGTAGAGAGACCCAGTACTTC.

To note about this clone: Here the CDR3 omits its conserved ending phenylalanine or tryptophan, so a read error is the likely source. The rearrangement links TRBV5-6 to TRBJ2-7, with 7 bases matching TRBD1. Trimming removed 2 bases from V and 1 base from J; junction bases left unmatched: 6. The CDR3 is 15 residues long. Germline V gives CDR1 SGHDT, CDR2 YYEEEE. The CDR3 loop reads CASSFGQVGSYEQYL. The DNA of the CDR3 is TGTGCCAGCAGCTTCGGACAGGTGGGGTCCTACGAGCAGTACCTC.

The J gene is TRBJ1-1, the V gene TRBV11-2; D is uncertain. The CDR3 spans 13 residues. The germline V gene encodes CDR1 SGHAT and CDR2 FQNNGV. The V end lost 1 base, the J end lost 7 bases, and 10 bases lay between the germline ends. CDR3 nucleotide sequence: TGTGCCAGCAGCTTAGGGCGGCAGCTTGAAGCTTTCTTT. Translated: CASSLGRQLEAFF.